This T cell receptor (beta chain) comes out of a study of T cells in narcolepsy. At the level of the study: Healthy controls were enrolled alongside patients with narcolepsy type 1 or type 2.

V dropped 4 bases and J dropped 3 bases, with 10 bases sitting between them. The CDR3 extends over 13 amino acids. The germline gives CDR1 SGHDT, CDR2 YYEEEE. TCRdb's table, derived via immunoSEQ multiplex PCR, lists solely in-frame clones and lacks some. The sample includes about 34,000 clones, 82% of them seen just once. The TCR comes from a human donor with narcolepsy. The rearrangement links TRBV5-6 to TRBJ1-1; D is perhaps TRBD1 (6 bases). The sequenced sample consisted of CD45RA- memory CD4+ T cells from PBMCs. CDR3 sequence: CASSANRDTEAFF. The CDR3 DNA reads TGTGCCAGCAGCGCAAACAGGGACACTGAAGCTTTCTTT.